These T cell receptor beta chains were read from a single sample in a study of blood T cells in healthy people across ages. TCRdb re-derived calls from the 5' RACE reads in MiXCR, one entry per CDR3 protein. The profile covers 800,000 to 1,000,000 distinct CDR3 sequences, with approximately 49% appearing a single time and roughly 13% taken by the ten largest. Sequenced: blood. Receptor source: a man in his thirties or forties in good health. CDR3s include the opening cysteine and the closing phenylalanine or tryptophan. The D gene is left open where the match is weak. Expanded clones are given a class, and other clones once, few, many or no size at all.

>NA|NA|TRBJ2-1|TRBV29-1
TGCAGCGTTGCGGAGACAGCGGAAATTCAGTTCTTC
CSVAETAEIQFF
>NA|NA|TRBJ2-1|TRBV6-1
TGTGCCAGCAGACCCGGACGGACTCTAAGCTCCTACAATGAGCAGTTCTTC
CASRPGRTLSSYNEQFF
>TRBD1|few|TRBJ2-7|TRBV2
TGTGCCAGCTTAAAGGGACAGACCACCTACGAGCAGTACTTC
CASLKGQTTYEQYF
>NA|NA|TRBJ1-1|TRBV18
TGTGCCAGCGCCCCCCAGGGCCGGAACACTGAAGCTTTCTTT
CASAPQGRNTEAFF
>NA|NA|TRBJ2-1|TRBV20-1
TGCAGTGCGAGTGCTGAGCAGTTCTTC
CSASAEQFF
>TRBD1|once|TRBJ2-3|TRBV6-5
TGTGCCAGCAGCCACCAGGGGGATGGTGCAGATACGCAGTATTTT
CASSHQGDGADTQYF
>TRBD1|NA|TRBJ1-4|TRBV10-3
TGTGCCATCAGTGGGACAGGGGGTGAAAAACTGTTTTTT
CAISGTGGEKLFF
>NA|NA|TRBJ2-7|TRBV29-1
TGCAGCGTTGTAGGGTCAGGCTCCTACGAGCAGTACTTC
CSVVGSGSYEQYF
>NA|NA|TRBJ2-7|TRBV15
TGTGCCACCGGCAGAGGAGGTGGCTCCTACAATGAGCAGTACTTC
CATGRGGGSYNEQYF
>NA|NA|TRBJ2-7|TRBV10-3
TGTGCCATCAGTACCCACGACGGGGTCTCCTGCGAGCAGTACTTC
CAISTHDGVSCEQYF
>NA|NA|TRBJ2-5|TRBV29-1
TGCAGCGTTCTAGAGAACCAAGAGACCCAGTACTTC
CSVLENQETQYF
>TRBD1|NA|TRBJ2-3|TRBV7-9
TGTGCCGGTAGACCGGGACAGATAACAGATACGCAGTATTTT
CAGRPGQITDTQYF
>NA|NA|TRBJ2-7|TRBV30
TGTGCCTGGAGTGTACTCCAGGCCCCCTACAATGAGCAGTACTTC
CAWSVLQAPYNEQYF
>TRBD2|NA|TRBJ2-3|TRBV5-1
TGCGCCAGCAGCTTGGCCGGAGCGGGGGTCACAGATACGCAGTATTTT
CASSLAGAGVTDTQYF
>TRBD1|NA|TRBJ1-3|TRBV6-1
TGTGCCAGCAGTGCCCGGACAGGGGAGAGAAACACCATATATTTT
CASSARTGERNTIYF
>NA|NA|TRBJ1-6|TRBV5-1
TGCGCCAGCAGCGGGGACACGAATTCACCCCTCCACTTT
CASSGDTNSPLHF
>NA|few|TRBJ1-4|TRBV7-9
TGTGCCAGCAGCCGAACAGGACTTAATGAAAAACTGTTTTTT
CASSRTGLNEKLFF
>NA|NA|TRBJ2-4|TRBV20-1
TGCAGTGCTAGAGGGAGAGGCAGCGGCAAAAACATTCAGTACTTC
CSARGRGSGKNIQYF
>NA|NA|TRBJ2-7|TRBV6-1
TGTGCCAGCTGTGGAGACACCTACGAGCAGTACTTC
CASCGDTYEQYF
>NA|NA|TRBJ2-1|TRBV7-6
TGTGCCAGCAGCTTAGTGTTAAGGGGTGATGAGCAGTTCTTC
CASSLVLRGDEQFF
>TRBD2|few|TRBJ2-3|TRBV3-1
TGTGCCAGCAGCCAGAAAGCGGGGGGCCCCACAGATACGCAGTATTTT
CASSQKAGGPTDTQYF
>TRBD2|NA|TRBJ2-5|TRBV5-1
TGCGCCAGCAGCTTGGCCTCGGGACTATCAGAGACCCAGTACTTC
CASSLASGLSETQYF
>NA|once|TRBJ2-1|TRBV21-1
TGTGCCAGCAGCACTGGACTAGGTTCTGGTGAGCAGTTCTTC
CASSTGLGSGEQFF
>NA|NA|TRBJ1-5|TRBV27
TGTGCCAGCAGTGACCGGGGGTATGGCAATCAGCCCCAGCATTTT
CASSDRGYGNQPQHF
>TRBD1|few|TRBJ2-7|TRBV27
TGTGCCAGCAGTTTTCAGGACAGGGGCGAGCAGTACTTC
CASSFQDRGEQYF
>TRBD1|few|TRBJ2-6|TRBV28
TGTGCCAGCAGTCCCCTCCCTCAAGACAGGGGGATCCTCTCTGGGGCCAACGTCCTGACTTTC
CASSPLPQDRGILSGANVLTF
>NA|NA|TRBJ2-6|TRBV28
TGTGCCAGCAGTCCGAATCGCATCTCTGGGGCCAACGTCCTGACTTTC
CASSPNRISGANVLTF
>NA|few|TRBJ2-7|TRBV9
TGTGCCAGCAGCGTAGGTCTCCAGAACTCCTACGAGCAGTACTTC
CASSVGLQNSYEQYF
>NA|NA|TRBJ1-5|TRBV27
TGTGCCAGCAGTTTAGGAGGGCATAGCAATCAGCCCCAGCATTTT
CASSLGGHSNQPQHF
>TRBD1|many|TRBJ2-7|TRBV3-1
TGTGCCAGCAGCCGAGGACAGGGCATGGGCGAGCAGTACTTC
CASSRGQGMGEQYF
>NA|NA|TRBJ1-4|TRBV20-1
TGCAGTGCTGTCACCCCAGGGGCAACTAATGAAAAACTGTTTTTT
CSAVTPGATNEKLFF
>TRBD2|many|TRBJ2-1|TRBV2
TGTGCCAGCAGTGAGGGGACTAGCCGGAATGAGCAGTTCTTC
CASSEGTSRNEQFF
>TRBD2|NA|TRBJ2-5|TRBV29-1
TGCAGCGTACTGGGGCTAGCGGGAGTTGGAGAGACCCAGTACTTC
CSVLGLAGVGETQYF
>NA|NA|TRBJ1-5|TRBV7-9
TGTGCCAGCTCCAGGGAAGGACCGTATCAGCCCCAGCATTTT
CASSREGPYQPQHF
>TRBD1|few|TRBJ2-3|TRBV20-1
TGCAGTGAGAACAGGGGAGATAGAGATACGCAGTATTTT
CSENRGDRDTQYF
>TRBD1|few|TRBJ2-7|TRBV12-3/TRBV12-4
TGTGCCAGCAGGCTTCCTGACAGGGGCCAATACGAGCAGTACTTC
CASRLPDRGQYEQYF
>NA|NA|TRBJ2-3|TRBV6-4
TGTGCCAGCAGTGATGATCTGACAGATACGCAGTATTTT
CASSDDLTDTQYF
>NA|few|TRBJ2-5|TRBV27
TGTGCCAGCAGGCCCCCGGCCCAAGAGACCCAGTACTTC
CASRPPAQETQYF
>NA|few|TRBJ2-3|TRBV7-8
TGTGCCAGCAGCCCACAGACAGGCTGGACAGATACGCAGTATTTT
CASSPQTGWTDTQYF
>NA|few|TRBJ1-5|TRBV20-1
TGCAGTGCTAGGGAGGACCTCTATCGGCCCCAGCATTTT
CSAREDLYRPQHF
>NA|few|TRBJ2-1|TRBV5-5
TGTGCCAGCAGCCCCGTGTCCGGTTACTCCTACAATGAGCAGTTCTTC
CASSPVSGYSYNEQFF
>TRBD1|NA|TRBJ2-5|TRBV4-2
TGTGCCAGCAGCCAAGATGCCGGGACAGTAGTAGGAGAGACCCAGTACTTC
CASSQDAGTVVGETQYF
>TRBD1|NA|TRBJ1-1|TRBV4-1
TGCGCCAGCAGCCAAGCTACACAGGGGAGCACTGAAGCTTTCTTT
CASSQATQGSTEAFF
>NA|few|TRBJ1-1|TRBV7-9
TGTGCCAGCAGCTTAGCCGGGGGCGGTGGAGCTTTCTTT
CASSLAGGGGAFF
>NA|few|TRBJ2-1|TRBV6-4
TGTGCCAGCAGTGCACAGGGACCGGGGAATGAGCAGTTCTTC
CASSAQGPGNEQFF
>NA|NA|TRBJ2-3|TRBV20-1
TGCAGTGCCAAAGGGGACACGAGCACAGATACGCAGTATTTT
CSAKGDTSTDTQYF
>NA|NA|TRBJ2-1|TRBV24-1
TGTGCCACCAGTGGTGAGGGGAATGAGCAGTTCTTC
CATSGEGNEQFF
>TRBD1|few|TRBJ2-3|TRBV4-3
TGCGCCAGCAGCGCTCAGGGCAGGGGGCTTACAGATACGCAGTATTTT
CASSAQGRGLTDTQYF
>NA|NA|TRBJ1-5|TRBV28
TGTGCCAGCAGTTTAGGGACGGGTCCTAGCAATCAGCCCCAGCATTTT
CASSLGTGPSNQPQHF
>TRBD1|many|TRBJ2-3|TRBV20-1
TGCAGTGCACCCACAGGGGGAGATACGCAGTATTTT
CSAPTGGDTQYF
>TRBD1|NA|TRBJ2-5|TRBV24-1
TGTGCCACTTGGACAGGGGCCTTGTGGGAGCAGTACTTC
CATWTGALWEQYF
>NA|many|TRBJ2-3|TRBV29-1
TGCAGCGTCCACCCCTCGAGTGGTGGCAACACAGATACGCAGTATTTT
CSVHPSSGGNTDTQYF
>TRBD1|NA|TRBJ2-5|TRBV28
TGTGCCAGCAGTTTCCCAGGGACAGTTTACCAAGAGACCCAGTACTTC
CASSFPGTVYQETQYF
>NA|NA|TRBJ2-2|TRBV4-1
TGCGCCAGCAGCCAAGAACCACAGGGAAAGACCGGGGAGCTGTTTTTT
CASSQEPQGKTGELFF
>NA|NA|TRBJ2-1|TRBV30
TGTGCACAAGTTCCAGGGGAAGCCCTGAATGAGCAGTTCTTC
CAQVPGEALNEQFF
>TRBD1|NA|TRBJ1-2|TRBV9
TGTGCCAGCAGCGTTGGGCCGGGACAGGGACCAGACGGCTACACCTTC
CASSVGPGQGPDGYTF
>NA|NA|TRBJ2-1|TRBV20-1
TGCAGTGCTAGGCTGTTCAATGAGCAGTTCTTC
CSARLFNEQFF
>NA|few|TRBJ2-3|TRBV4-3
TGCGCCAGCAGCCAAGACTGGGGGGCCACAGATACGCAGTATTTT
CASSQDWGATDTQYF